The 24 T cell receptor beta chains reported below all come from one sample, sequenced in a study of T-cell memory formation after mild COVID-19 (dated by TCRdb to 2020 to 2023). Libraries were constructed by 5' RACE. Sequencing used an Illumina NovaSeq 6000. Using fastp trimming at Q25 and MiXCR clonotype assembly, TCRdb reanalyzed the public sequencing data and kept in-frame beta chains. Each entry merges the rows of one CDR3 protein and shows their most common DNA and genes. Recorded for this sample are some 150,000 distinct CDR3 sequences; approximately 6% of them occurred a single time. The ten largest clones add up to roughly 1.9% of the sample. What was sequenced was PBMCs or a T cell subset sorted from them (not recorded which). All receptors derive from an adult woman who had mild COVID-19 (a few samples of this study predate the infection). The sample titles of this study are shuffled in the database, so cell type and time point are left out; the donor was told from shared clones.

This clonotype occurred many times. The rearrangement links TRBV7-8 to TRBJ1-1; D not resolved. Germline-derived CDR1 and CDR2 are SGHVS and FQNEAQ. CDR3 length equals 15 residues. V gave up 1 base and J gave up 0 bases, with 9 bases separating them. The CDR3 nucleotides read TGTGCCAGCAGCTTAGTTACGGGTGTGAACACTGAAGCTTTCTTT. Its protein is CASSLVTGVNTEAFF.

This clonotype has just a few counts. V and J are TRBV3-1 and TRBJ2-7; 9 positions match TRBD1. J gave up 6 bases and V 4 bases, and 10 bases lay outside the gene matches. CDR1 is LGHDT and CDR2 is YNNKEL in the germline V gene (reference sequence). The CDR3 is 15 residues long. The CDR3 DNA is TGTGCCAGCAGCCGATACCGGGACAGGGCACCCGAGCAGTACTTC. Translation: CASSRYRDRAPEQYF.

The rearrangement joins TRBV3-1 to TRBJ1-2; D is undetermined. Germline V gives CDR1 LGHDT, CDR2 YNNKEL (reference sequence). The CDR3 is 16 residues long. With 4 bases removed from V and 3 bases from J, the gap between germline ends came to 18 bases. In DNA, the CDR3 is TGTGCCAGCAGCCCCAACCGTCGGGGTGTTGACTATGGCTACACCTTC. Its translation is CASSPNRRGVDYGYTF.

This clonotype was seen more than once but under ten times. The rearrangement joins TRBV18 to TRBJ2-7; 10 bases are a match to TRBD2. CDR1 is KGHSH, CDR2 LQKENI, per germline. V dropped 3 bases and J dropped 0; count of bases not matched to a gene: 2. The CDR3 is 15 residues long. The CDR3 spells CASSPSSGSSYEQYF. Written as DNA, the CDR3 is TGTGCCAGCTCACCCTCTAGCGGGAGCTCCTACGAGCAGTACTTC.

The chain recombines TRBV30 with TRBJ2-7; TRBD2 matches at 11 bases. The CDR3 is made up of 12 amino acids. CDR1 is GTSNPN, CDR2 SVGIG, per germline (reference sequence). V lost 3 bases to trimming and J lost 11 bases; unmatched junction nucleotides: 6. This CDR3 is CAWSVSLAGEYF. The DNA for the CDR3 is TGTGCCTGGAGCGTCTCACTAGCGGGGGAGTACTTC.

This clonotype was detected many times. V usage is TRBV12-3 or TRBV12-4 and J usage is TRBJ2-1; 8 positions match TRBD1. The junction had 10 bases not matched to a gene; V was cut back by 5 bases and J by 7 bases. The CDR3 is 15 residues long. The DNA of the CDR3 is TGTGCCAGCAGTATTAGCCAGGGGGCGTTTAATGAGCAGTTCTTC. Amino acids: CASSISQGAFNEQFF.

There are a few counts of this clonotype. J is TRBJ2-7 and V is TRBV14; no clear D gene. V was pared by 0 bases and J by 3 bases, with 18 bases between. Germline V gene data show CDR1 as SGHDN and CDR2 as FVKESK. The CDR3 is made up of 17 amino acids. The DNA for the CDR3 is TGTGCCAGCAGCCAAGAGGTTCTCGCCGGATCCTTCTACGAGCAGTACTTC. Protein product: CASSQEVLAGSFYEQYF.

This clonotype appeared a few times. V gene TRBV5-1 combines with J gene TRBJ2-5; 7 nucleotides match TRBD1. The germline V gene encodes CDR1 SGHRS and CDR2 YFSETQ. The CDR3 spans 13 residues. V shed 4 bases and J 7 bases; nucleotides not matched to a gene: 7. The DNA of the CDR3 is TGCGCCAGCAGCCAAACAGGGGTGGGGACCCAGTACTTC. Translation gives CASSQTGVGTQYF.

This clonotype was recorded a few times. In DNA, the CDR3 is TGTGCCAGCAGCTTGTTTCGAGGGGGCAGCAATCAGCCCCAGCATTTT. Protein product: CASSLFRGGSNQPQHF. V gene TRBV5-6 combines with J gene TRBJ1-5, with 7 bases aligning to TRBD1. The CDR3 has 16 amino acids. The germline V gene has CDR1 SGHDT and CDR2 YYEEEE. V shed 1 base, J shed 1 base, and the junction held 5 bases outside the gene matches.

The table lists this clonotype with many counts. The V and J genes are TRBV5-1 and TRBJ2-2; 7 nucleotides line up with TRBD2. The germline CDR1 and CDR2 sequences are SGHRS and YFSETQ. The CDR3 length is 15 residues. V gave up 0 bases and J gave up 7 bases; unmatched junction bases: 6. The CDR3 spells CASSLGGRYDGELFF. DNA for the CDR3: TGCGCCAGCAGCTTGGGCGGGAGATATGACGGGGAGCTGTTTTTT.

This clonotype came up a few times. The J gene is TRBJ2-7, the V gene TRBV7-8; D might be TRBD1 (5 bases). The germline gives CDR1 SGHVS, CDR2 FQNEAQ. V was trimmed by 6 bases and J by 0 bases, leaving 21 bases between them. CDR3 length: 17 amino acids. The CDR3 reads CASSQRLRQGSSYEQYF. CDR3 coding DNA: TGTGCCAGCAGTCAGAGACTCCGGCAGGGTAGCTCCTACGAGCAGTACTTC.

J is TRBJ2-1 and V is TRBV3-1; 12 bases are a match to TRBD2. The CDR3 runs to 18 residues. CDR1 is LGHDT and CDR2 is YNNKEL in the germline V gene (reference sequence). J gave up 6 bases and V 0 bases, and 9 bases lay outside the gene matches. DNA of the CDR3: TGTGCCAGCAGCCAAGATGCTGGACTAGCGGGATCGTTCAATGAGCAGTTCTTC. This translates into CASSQDAGLAGSFNEQFF.

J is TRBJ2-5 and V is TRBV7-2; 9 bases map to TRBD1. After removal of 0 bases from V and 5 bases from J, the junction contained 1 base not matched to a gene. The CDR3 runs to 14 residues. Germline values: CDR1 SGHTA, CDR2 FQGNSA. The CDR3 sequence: CASSLAGQGETQYF. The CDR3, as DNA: TGTGCCAGCAGCTTAGCTGGACAGGGGGAGACCCAGTACTTC.

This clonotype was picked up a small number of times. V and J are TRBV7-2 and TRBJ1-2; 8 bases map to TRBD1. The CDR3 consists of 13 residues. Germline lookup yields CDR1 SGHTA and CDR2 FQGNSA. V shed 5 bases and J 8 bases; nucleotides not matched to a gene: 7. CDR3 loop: CASSLQGVGGYTF. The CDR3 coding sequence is TGTGCCAGCAGCCTACAGGGGGTCGGCGGCTACACCTTC.

CDR3 sequence: CASSDRAQPQHF. The CDR3, as DNA: TGTGCCAGCAGTGATCGGGCCCAGCCCCAGCATTTT. The V call is TRBV27, the J call TRBJ1-5; D unresolved. Trimming stripped 5 bases from V and 7 bases from J, with 9 bases between. The germline gives CDR1 MNHEY, CDR2 SMNVEV (reference sequence). There are 12 residues in the CDR3.

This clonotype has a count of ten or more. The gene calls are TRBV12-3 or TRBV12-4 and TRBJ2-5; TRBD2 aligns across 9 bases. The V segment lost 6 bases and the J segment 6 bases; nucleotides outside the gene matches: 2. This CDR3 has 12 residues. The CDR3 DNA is TGTGCCAGCAGCGGACTAGCGAAGACCCAGTACTTC. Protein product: CASSGLAKTQYF.

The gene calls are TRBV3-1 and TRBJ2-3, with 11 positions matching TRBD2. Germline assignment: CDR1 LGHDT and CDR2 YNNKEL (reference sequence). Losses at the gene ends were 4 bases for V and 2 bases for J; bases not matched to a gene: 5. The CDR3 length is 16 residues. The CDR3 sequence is CASSPLAGGLTDTQYF. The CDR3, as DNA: TGTGCCAGCAGCCCTCTAGCGGGGGGACTCACAGATACGCAGTATTTT.

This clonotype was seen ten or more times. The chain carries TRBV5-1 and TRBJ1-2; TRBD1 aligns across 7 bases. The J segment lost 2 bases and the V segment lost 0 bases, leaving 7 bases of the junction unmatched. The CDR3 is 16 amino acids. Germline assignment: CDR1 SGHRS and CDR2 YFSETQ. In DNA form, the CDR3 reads TGCGCCAGCAGCTTGGCCAACAGGGGAGCAAACTATGGCTACACCTTC. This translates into CASSLANRGANYGYTF.

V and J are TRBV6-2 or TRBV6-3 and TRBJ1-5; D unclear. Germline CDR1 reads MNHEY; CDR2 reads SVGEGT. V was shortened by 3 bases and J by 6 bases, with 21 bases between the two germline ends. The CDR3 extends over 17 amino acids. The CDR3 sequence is CASSYGVGESGRQPQHF. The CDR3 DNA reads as TGTGCCAGCAGTTATGGAGTTGGGGAATCTGGCCGTCAGCCCCAGCATTTT.

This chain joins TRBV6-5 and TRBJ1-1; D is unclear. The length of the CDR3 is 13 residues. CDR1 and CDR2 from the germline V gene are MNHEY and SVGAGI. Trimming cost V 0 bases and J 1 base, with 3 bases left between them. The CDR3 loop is CASSYSENTEAFF. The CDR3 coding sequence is TGTGCCAGCAGTTACTCGGAGAACACTGAAGCTTTCTTT.

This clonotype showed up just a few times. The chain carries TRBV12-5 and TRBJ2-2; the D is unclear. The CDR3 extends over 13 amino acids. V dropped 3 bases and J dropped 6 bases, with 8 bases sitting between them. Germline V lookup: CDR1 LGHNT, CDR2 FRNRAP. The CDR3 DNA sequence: TGTGCTAGTGGTTTACCCCTCGCCGGGGAGCTGTTTTTT. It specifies CASGLPLAGELFF.

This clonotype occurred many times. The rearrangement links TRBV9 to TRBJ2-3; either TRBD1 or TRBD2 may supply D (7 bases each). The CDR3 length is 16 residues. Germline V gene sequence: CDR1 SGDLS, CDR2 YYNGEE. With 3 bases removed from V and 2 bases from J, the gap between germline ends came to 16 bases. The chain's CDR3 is CASSERQGGSTDTQYF. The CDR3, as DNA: TGTGCCAGCAGCGAAAGACAGGGAGGGTCCACAGATACGCAGTATTTT.

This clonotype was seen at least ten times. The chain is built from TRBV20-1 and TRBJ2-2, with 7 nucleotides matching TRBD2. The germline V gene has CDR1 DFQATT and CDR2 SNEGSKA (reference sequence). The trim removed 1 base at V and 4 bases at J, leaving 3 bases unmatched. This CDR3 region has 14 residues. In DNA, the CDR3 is TGCAGTGCTAGAGCTCCGGGGGGCACCGGGGAGCTGTTTTTT. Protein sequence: CSARAPGGTGELFF.

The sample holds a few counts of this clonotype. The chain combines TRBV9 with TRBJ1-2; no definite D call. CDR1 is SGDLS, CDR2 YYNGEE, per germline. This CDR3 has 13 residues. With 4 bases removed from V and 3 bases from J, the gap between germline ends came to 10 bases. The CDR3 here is CASSPPNDYGYTF. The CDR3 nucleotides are TGTGCCAGCAGCCCTCCGAACGACTATGGCTACACCTTC.